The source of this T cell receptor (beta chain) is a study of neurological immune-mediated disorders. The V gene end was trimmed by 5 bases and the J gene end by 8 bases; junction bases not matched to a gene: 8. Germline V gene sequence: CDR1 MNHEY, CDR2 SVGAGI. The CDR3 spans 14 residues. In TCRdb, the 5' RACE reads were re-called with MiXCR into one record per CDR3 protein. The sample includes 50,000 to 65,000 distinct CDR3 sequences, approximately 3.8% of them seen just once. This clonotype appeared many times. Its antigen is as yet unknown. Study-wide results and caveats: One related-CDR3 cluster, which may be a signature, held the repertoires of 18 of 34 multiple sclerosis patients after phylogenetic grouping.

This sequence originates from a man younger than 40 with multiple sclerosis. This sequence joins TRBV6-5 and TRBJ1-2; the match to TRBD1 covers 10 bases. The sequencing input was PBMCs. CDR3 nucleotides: TGTGCCAGCAGTCGCCTAGGGACAGGGGCCGGCTACACCTTC. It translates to CASSRLGTGAGYTF.